A single sample gave rise to the 7 T cell receptor beta chains below, sequenced in a study of T cell responses to AZD1222 COVID-19 vaccine. Method: immunoSEQ multiplex PCR; TCRdb's copy keeps in-frame clones and lacks some. The sample yields 100,000 to 150,000 clones, 75% to 90% seen once. Material: peripheral blood, obtained 28 days after the second AZD1222 dose. Source of these receptors: an adult who received the AZD1222 COVID-19 vaccine.

This clone appeared once. The chain is built from TRBV6-2 or TRBV6-3 and TRBJ2-2; D is possibly TRBD1 (6 bases). The CDR3 is 16 amino acids. V was pared by 6 bases and J by 0 bases, with 14 bases between. CDR1 is MNHEY, CDR2 SVGEGT, per germline. CDR3 in DNA: TGTGCCAGCAGCAAAGTCGGGACATCGAACACCGGGGAGCTGTTTTTT. It yields the protein CASSKVGTSNTGELFF.

In its sample, this clone was seen once. The genes are TRBV27 and TRBJ2-5; the D call may be TRBD1 or TRBD2 (5 bases each). With 5 bases removed from V and 7 bases from J, the gap between germline ends came to 11 bases. CDR1 is MNHEY and CDR2 is SMNVEV in the germline V gene (reference sequence). The CDR3 runs to 12 residues. CDR3 bases: TGTGCCAGCAGTGAGGGGCGATCGACCCAGTACTTC. Protein: CASSEGRSTQYF.

As for this clone: One end of the junction fails to match germline, which may point to a read error. The gene calls are TRBV7-2 and TRBJ1-3; unclear D gene. In germline, CDR1 is SGHTA, CDR2 FQGNSA. The CDR3 sequence is 18 residues long. In DNA, the CDR3 is TGTGCCAGCAGCCTAGCTGGTTATCCGGGCAACTCTGGAAACACCATATATTTT. Translation: CASSLAGYPGNSGNTIYF. The whole variable domain, filled in from reference TRBV7-2 and TRBJ1-3, reads GAGVSQSPSNKVTEKGKDVELRCDPISGHTALYWYRQSLGQGLEFLIYFQGNSAPDKSGLPSDRFSAERTGGSVSTLTIQRTQQEDSAVYLCASSLAGYPGNSGNTIYFGEGSWLTVV.

The rearrangement joins TRBV6-5 to TRBJ1-3; no firm D call. Germline CDR1 reads MNHEY; CDR2 reads SVGAGI. The CDR3 extends over 16 amino acids. Trimming removed 0 bases at V and 0 bases at J, with 9 bases between. The CDR3 loop is CASSYSADSSGNTIYF. CDR3 nucleotides: TGTGCCAGCAGTTACTCTGCCGATAGCTCTGGAAACACCATATATTTT.

For this clone: Distinct nucleotide sequences in the sample also encode this CDR3. The rearrangement links TRBV3-1 (or the pseudogene TRBV3-2) to TRBJ2-7; no firm D call. CDR1 is LGHDT, CDR2 YNNKEL, per germline (reference sequence). CDR3 length equals 12 residues. Deletions cut 3 bases from V and 1 base from J, with 4 bases between. CDR3 loop: CASSQGSYEQYF. Here the CDR3 DNA reads TGTGCCAGCAGCCAGGGGTCCTACGAGCAGTACTTC.

This chain links TRBV15 with TRBJ1-4; D call uncertain. This CDR3 contains 12 residues. Germline V lookup: CDR1 LNHNV, CDR2 YYDKDF (reference sequence). V lost 0 bases, J lost 12 bases, and 8 bases lay in between. CDR3 region: CATSRDTGQLFF. In DNA, the CDR3 is TGTGCCACCAGCAGAGATACTGGGCAACTGTTTTTT.

The chain combines TRBV9 with TRBJ2-2, with D maybe TRBD1 (5 bases). The CDR3 is 15 amino acids. Germline CDR1 SGDLS, CDR2 YYNGEE. V lost 0 bases and J lost 6, with 12 bases in between. This chain's CDR3 is CASSVDRGRAGELFF. Written as DNA, the CDR3 is TGTGCCAGCAGCGTAGATCGCGGCAGGGCCGGGGAGCTGTTTTTT.